This T cell receptor (beta chain) originates from a study of shared clonotypes between healthy human individuals. Overall study results and limits: Blood was the only sampled material, and tissue repertoires likely differ. Limited genetic and exposure-history diversity came from having few donors. Clonotypes that were shared across a handful of donors made up 4% to 6% of naive CD4 clonotypes.

Per sorted-subset replicate PCR, input was 200 to 250 ng DNA, representing roughly 29,000 T cell genomes. Produced via immunoSEQ multiplex PCR; TCRdb's table is partial and in-frame only. The table has about 2 million clones, approximately 95% seen once. Trimming removed 1 base from V and 0 bases from J, with 9 bases in between. CDR3 size: 15 residues. The V gene's germline CDR1 is MGHRA and CDR2 YSYEKL. Naive CD8 cells lacked CD45RO, underwent positive selection for CCR7 and left out terminally differentiated effector memory CD45RA+ cells. Comment on this clone: What it binds is unknown.

V usage is TRBV4-1 and J usage is TRBJ1-2, with D perhaps TRBD1 (6 bases). This clonotype originated in a young man in good health. Sequenced: naive CD8+ T cells sorted from blood. For the CDR3, the DNA is TGCGCCAGCAGCCAAGGTCCAGGGGCTAACTATGGCTACACCTTC. Translated: CASSQGPGANYGYTF.